The entry below gives a single TCR beta chain sequence along with its context. Its antigen is currently unknown. This entry comes from a study of beta chain features in type 1 diabetes. Study findings and constraints: Within the patient group, naive, central memory and Treg TCRB repertoires appeared more similar to each other than within healthy donors. Across all four CD4+ subsets, people with type 1 diabetes showed modestly shorter TCRB CDR3s.

The whole isolated RNA underwent reverse transcription, so sequencing captured expressed TCRB transcripts. Method: immunoSEQ multiplex PCR; TCRdb's copy keeps in-frame clones and lacks some. The sample lists around 40,000 clones; approximately 62% were seen once. With 5 bases removed from V and 0 bases from J, the gap between germline ends came to 10 bases. Germline CDR1 SGHAT, CDR2 FQNNGV. The CDR3 covers 15 residues. Input material: Tregs from blood. The chain joins TRBV11-2 to TRBJ2-2, with D hard to call. The sequence came from a man in his thirties or forties with type 1 diabetes. Some clones in this sample may be carry-over from other donors' samples. CDR3 DNA: TGTGCCAGCAGCCCGGGTAGTCCGAACACCGGGGAGCTGTTTTTT. Translated: CASSPGSPNTGELFF.